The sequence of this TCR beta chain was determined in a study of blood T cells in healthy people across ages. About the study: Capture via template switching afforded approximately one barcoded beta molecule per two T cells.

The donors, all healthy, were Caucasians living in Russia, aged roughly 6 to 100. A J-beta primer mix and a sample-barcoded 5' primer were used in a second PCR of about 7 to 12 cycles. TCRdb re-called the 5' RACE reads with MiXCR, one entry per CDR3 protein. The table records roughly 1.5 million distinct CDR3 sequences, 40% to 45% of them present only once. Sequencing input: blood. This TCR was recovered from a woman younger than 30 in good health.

CDR3 sequence: CASSYSTNNEQYF. The CDR3 bases are TGTGCCAGCAGTTACTCGACGAACAATGAGCAGTACTTC. The chain links TRBV6-6 to TRBJ2-5; D gene unclear. V was shortened by 0 bases and J by 11 bases, with 13 bases between the two germline ends. Looked up from germline, CDR1 is MNHNY and CDR2 is SVGAGI (reference sequence). This CDR3 contains 13 residues.